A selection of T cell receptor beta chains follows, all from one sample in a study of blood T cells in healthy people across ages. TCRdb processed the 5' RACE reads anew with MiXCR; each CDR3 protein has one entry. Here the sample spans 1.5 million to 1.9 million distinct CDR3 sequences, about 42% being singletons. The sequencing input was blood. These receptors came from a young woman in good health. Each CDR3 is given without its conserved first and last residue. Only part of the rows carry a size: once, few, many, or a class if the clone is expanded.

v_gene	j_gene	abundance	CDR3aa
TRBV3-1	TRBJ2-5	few	ASSALKETQY
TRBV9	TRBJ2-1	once	PSSPGYNEQF
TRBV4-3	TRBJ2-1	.	ASSQDPGGGIYNEQF
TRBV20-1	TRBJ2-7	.	SASLAGRVYEQY
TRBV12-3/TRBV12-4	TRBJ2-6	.	ASRGNRAGANVLT
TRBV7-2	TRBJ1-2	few	ASSSRAGVDYGYT
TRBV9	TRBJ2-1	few	ASSYTSGGSYNEQF
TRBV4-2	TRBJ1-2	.	ASSQPDRGYGYT
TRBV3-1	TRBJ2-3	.	ASSQGSAYTDTQY
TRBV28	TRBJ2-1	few	ASSLLRDYLYNEQF
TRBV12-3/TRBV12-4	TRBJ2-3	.	ASRRPGLGTDTQY
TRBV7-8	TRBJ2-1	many	ASSHPGGGSYNEQF
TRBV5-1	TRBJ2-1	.	ASSVLRDRSYNEQF
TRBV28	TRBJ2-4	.	ASNPLKLRDREAKNIQY
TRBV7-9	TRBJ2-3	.	ASKGASTDTQY
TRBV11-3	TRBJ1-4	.	ASSDGRWLGGKLF
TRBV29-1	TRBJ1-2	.	STGTGILYMDGYT
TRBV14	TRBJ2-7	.	ASAPGRRSSYEQY
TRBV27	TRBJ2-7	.	ASSPIGTSGRGGQY
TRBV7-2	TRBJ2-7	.	ASSPSGREQY
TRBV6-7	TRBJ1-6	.	ASNRFNSPLH
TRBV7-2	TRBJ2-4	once	ASSLEGEVPGMKQY
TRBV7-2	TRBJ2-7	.	ASSVATSREQY
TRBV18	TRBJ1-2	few	ASSPPGQGNGYT
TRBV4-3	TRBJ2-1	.	ASSQDEPSGHNEQF
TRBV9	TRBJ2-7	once	ASGPGPILEQY
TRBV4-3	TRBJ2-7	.	VSSQDHRSYEQY
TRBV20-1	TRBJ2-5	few	SARPHRGRNEQY
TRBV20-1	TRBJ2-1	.	SARDPSGGPNYNEQF
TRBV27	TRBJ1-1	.	ASSFRGLNTEVF
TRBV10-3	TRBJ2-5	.	AISETTSGGPETQY
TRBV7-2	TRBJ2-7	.	ASSLTSTAKAYEQY
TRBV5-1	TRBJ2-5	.	ASSARAENEQY
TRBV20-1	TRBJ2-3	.	SARGGWGSDTQY
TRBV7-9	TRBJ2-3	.	ASSLSGGPGDTQY
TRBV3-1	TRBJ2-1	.	ASRSGPLSYNEQF
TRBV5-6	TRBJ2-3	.	ASSGSRDTQY
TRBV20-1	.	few	SARDPGGDFRSYNEQY
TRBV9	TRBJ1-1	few	ASSSEVGHTEAF